These 19 T cell receptor beta chains came from one sample sequenced in a study of vaccination effects on CD4 cells after COVID-19. It was after approximately 11 days of culture that CD4+ T cells were isolated. Their antigen targets remain unknown. Some clones are missing from TCRdb's copy, which holds only in-frame ones; the method was immunoSEQ multiplex PCR. Altogether about 38,000 clones are present, about four fifths being singletons, with the ten largest covering approximately 3%. The source was CD4+ T cells from PBMCs cultured without peptide, collected before COVID-19 vaccination. The receptors derive from a human donor who received a COVID-19 vaccine.

The rearrangement uses TRBV3-1 (or the pseudogene TRBV3-2) and TRBJ1-6, with D hard to call. The CDR3 totals 17 residues. Trimming cost V 0 bases and J 6 bases, with 15 bases left between them. The germline CDR1 and CDR2 sequences are LGHDT and YNNKEL (reference sequence). This CDR3 reads CASSQEGGGLGNSPLHF. The DNA of the CDR3 is TGTGCCAGCAGCCAAGAAGGTGGTGGGTTAGGTAATTCACCCCTCCACTTT.

The CDR3 DNA reads TGTGCCACCAGTGATCCCGGACAGGGAAATCAGCCCCAGCATTTT. Its translation is CATSDPGQGNQPQHF. This chain joins TRBV24-1 and TRBJ1-5; 8 nucleotides align to TRBD1. Trimming removed 3 bases from V and 4 bases from J; junction bases left unmatched: 4. There are 15 residues in the CDR3. The germline gives CDR1 KGHDR, CDR2 SFDVKD.

This clone appeared a single time. V gene TRBV3-1 (or the pseudogene TRBV3-2) combines with J gene TRBJ2-3; 10 nucleotides align to TRBD2. The germline V gene encodes CDR1 LGHDT and CDR2 YNNKEL (reference sequence). The CDR3 runs to 16 residues. Unmatched junction bases numbered 8, after V lost 4 bases and J lost 4 bases. The CDR3 DNA reads TGTGCCAGCAGCCTTTCGGTAGCGGGGGGTGCAGATACGCAGTATTTT. This gives the protein CASSLSVAGGADTQYF.

This chain uses TRBV6-5 with TRBJ1-2; tentatively, D is TRBD1 (6 bases). The CDR3 covers 15 residues. Deletions cut 6 bases from V and 4 bases from J, with 18 bases between. Germline CDR1 and CDR2: MNHEY and SVGAGI. CDR3: CASRDSGGLVYGYTF. The CDR3 DNA reads TGTGCCAGCAGGGACAGCGGGGGGCTGGTCTATGGCTACACCTTC.

The chain couples TRBV7-2 to TRBJ1-2; weak D call: TRBD1 (5 bases). Trimming cost V 4 bases and J 3 bases, with 15 bases left between them. The CDR3 is made up of 15 amino acids. The germline V gene encodes CDR1 SGHTA and CDR2 FQGNSA. The CDR3 loop reads CASSSIREGDYGYTF. The DNA for the CDR3 is TGTGCCAGCAGCTCCATCAGGGAAGGGGACTATGGCTACACCTTC.

V usage is TRBV18 and J usage is TRBJ1-1, with D uncertain. The CDR3 contains 13 residues. V was trimmed by 2 bases and J by 3 bases, leaving 7 bases between them. Germline V gene sequence: CDR1 KGHSH, CDR2 LQKENI. The CDR3 sequence is CASSPRQDTEAFF. Written as DNA, the CDR3 is TGTGCCAGCTCACCAAGGCAAGACACTGAAGCTTTCTTT.

The chain employs TRBV19 and TRBJ1-6; D may be TRBD1 (5 bases). CDR1 LNHDA and CDR2 SQIVND come from the germline V gene (reference sequence). The CDR3 is made up of 14 amino acids. Trimming shortened V by 2 bases and J by 10 bases, and 12 bases separated the two germline ends. The CDR3 loop reads CASSITGERSPLHF. CDR3 bases: TGTGCCAGTAGTATAACGGGGGAGCGCTCACCCCTCCACTTT. The variable domain in full, completed from reference TRBV19 and TRBJ1-6, reads DGGITQSPKYLFRKEGQNVTLSCEQNLNHDAMYWYRQDPGQGLRLIYYSQIVNDFQKGDIAEGYSVSREKKESFPLTVTSAQKNPTAFYLCASSITGERSPLHFGNGTRLTVT.

The chain recombines TRBV5-1 with TRBJ2-2; a weak D match, TRBD1 (6 bases). The CDR3 is 15 amino acids. Germline lookup yields CDR1 SGHRS and CDR2 YFSETQ. V dropped 0 bases and J dropped 5 bases, with 11 bases sitting between them. Here the CDR3 reads CASSLEGGWTGELFF. CDR3 coding DNA: TGCGCCAGCAGCTTGGAAGGGGGATGGACCGGGGAGCTGTTTTTT. Drawing the rest from reference TRBV5-1 and TRBJ2-2, the complete variable domain is KAGVTQTPRYLIKTRGQQVTLSCSPISGHRSVSWYQQTPGQGLQFLFEYFSETQRNKGNFPGRFSGRQFSNSRSEMNVSTLELGDSALYLCASSLEGGWTGELFFGEGSRLTVL.

The J gene is TRBJ1-6, the V gene TRBV5-1; 7 bases line up with TRBD1. The germline V gene has CDR1 SGHRS and CDR2 YFSETQ. The ends lost 2 bases at V and 11 bases at J; junction bases unmatched: 7. The CDR3 contains 14 residues. CDR3 region: CASSLQGNGTPLHF. The CDR3 DNA is TGCGCCAGCAGCTTACAGGGGAACGGAACACCCCTCCACTTT.

The sample holds one count of this clone. The V and J genes are TRBV7-9 and TRBJ1-1, with D perhaps matching TRBD1 (5 bases). The V gene lost 0 bases and the J gene lost 6 bases, with 11 bases spanning the gap. Germline V gene sequence: CDR1 SEHNR, CDR2 FQNEAQ (reference sequence). The CDR3 extends over 14 amino acids. CDR3 sequence: CASSLAGAGAEAFF. The CDR3 DNA reads as TGTGCCAGCAGCTTAGCAGGGGCCGGCGCTGAAGCTTTCTTT. Using reference TRBV7-9 and TRBJ1-1 for the parts outside the CDR3, the full variable domain is DTGVSQNPRHKITKRGQNVTFRCDPISEHNRLYWYRQTLGQGPEFLTYFQNEAQLEKSRLLSDRFSAERPKGSFSTLEIQRTEQGDSAMYLCASSLAGAGAEAFFGQGTRLTVV.

The chain employs TRBV27 and TRBJ2-5, with 12 bases that match TRBD2. CDR3 length: 17 amino acids. The V gene's germline CDR1 is MNHEY and CDR2 SMNVEV (reference sequence). Trimming removed 5 bases from V and 7 bases from J; junction bases left unmatched: 14. CDR3 nucleotides: TGTGCCAGCAGTCCCTACCCCCGACTAGCGGGGGAGATGACCCAGTACTTC. As protein: CASSPYPRLAGEMTQYF.

This chain links TRBV6-6 with TRBJ1-1; TRBD1 matches at 12 bases. CDR3 size: 16 residues. Germline CDR1 and CDR2: MNHNY and SVGAGI (reference sequence). V was clipped by 6 bases and J by 0 bases; unmatched bases: 5. This CDR3 is CASRGQGARMNTEAFF. CDR3 DNA sequence: TGTGCCAGCAGGGGACAGGGGGCTAGGATGAACACTGAAGCTTTCTTT.

The gene calls are TRBV7-8 and TRBJ2-7, with TRBD1 matching 7 bases. CDR1 SGHVS and CDR2 FQNEAQ come from the germline V gene. V trimming: 0 bases; J trimming: 2 bases; junction bases outside the gene matches: 4. The CDR3 extends over 15 amino acids. The chain's CDR3 is CASSLARQGPYEQYV. The CDR3 DNA reads TGTGCCAGCAGCTTAGCCCGACAGGGACCCTACGAGCAGTACGTC.

V is TRBV5-8 and J is TRBJ2-5; D is possibly TRBD1 or TRBD2 (5 bases each). The length of the CDR3 is 17 residues. CDR1 and CDR2 from the germline V gene are SGHTS and YDEGEE. The V gene lost 7 bases and the J gene lost 3 bases, with 25 bases spanning the gap. In nucleotides, the CDR3 is TGTGCCAGCCCCAACCGACCAGGGAGTAGAGAAGAAGAGACCCAGTACTTC. Protein sequence: CASPNRPGSREEETQYF. Full variable domain (rest looked up from reference TRBV5-8 and TRBJ2-5): EAGVTQSPTHLIKTRGQQATLRCSPISGHTSVYWYQQALGLGLQFLLWYDEGEERNRGNFPPRFSGRQFPNYSSELNVNALELEDSALYLCASPNRPGSREEETQYFGPGTRLLVL.

The rearrangement uses TRBV5-5 and TRBJ2-3, with TRBD2 identical over 8 bases. Per the germline V gene, CDR1 is SGHKS and CDR2 is YYEKEE (reference sequence). V was clipped by 1 base and J by 4 bases; unmatched bases: 14. The CDR3 runs to 18 residues. The CDR3 DNA is TGTGCCAGCAGCTTGTCTCGCGGGGGGATCCCGGGCCCAGATACGCAGTATTTT. This sequence encodes CASSLSRGGIPGPDTQYF.

The J gene is TRBJ2-3, the V gene TRBV14; weak D call: TRBD1 (6 bases). The V gene lost 7 bases and the J gene lost 5 bases, with 10 bases spanning the gap. This CDR3 is 12 amino acids long. Germline CDR1 and CDR2: SGHDN and FVKESK. CDR3: CASKRGGDTQYF. The CDR3 DNA reads as TGTGCCAGCAAAAGAGGGGGAGATACGCAGTATTTT. Using reference TRBV14 and TRBJ2-3 for the parts outside the CDR3, the full variable domain is EAGVTQFPSHSVIEKGQTVTLRCDPISGHDNLYWYRRVMGKEIKFLLHFVKESKQDESGMPNNRFLAERTGGTYSTLKVQPAELEDSGVYFCASKRGGDTQYFGPGTRLTVL.

This chain connects TRBV2 to TRBJ2-4, with D uncertain. Germline CDR1 SNHLY, CDR2 FYNNEI. Trimming took off 0 bases at V and 1 base at J, with 4 bases between the two ends. The CDR3 loop spans 14 amino acids. The CDR3 spells CASSEARAKNIQYF. CDR3 sequence (DNA): TGTGCCAGCAGTGAAGCGAGGGCCAAAAACATTCAGTACTTC.

This sequence joins TRBV2 and TRBJ1-6; TRBD1 might be the D (5 bases). This CDR3 contains 16 residues. Between the trimmed V and J ends, which lost 6 bases and 6 bases, there was a span of 18 bases. Germline V gives CDR1 SNHLY, CDR2 FYNNEI. CDR3 protein: CASSGRSEGPNSPLHF. Written as DNA, the CDR3 is TGTGCCAGCAGCGGGAGGTCGGAGGGACCTAATTCACCCCTCCACTTT.

The V gene is TRBV5-4, the J gene TRBJ2-5; 10 nucleotides align to TRBD1. The CDR3 has 16 residues. Germline V gives CDR1 SGHNT, CDR2 YYREEE (reference sequence). V lost 4 bases to trimming and J lost 5 bases; unmatched junction nucleotides: 11. The CDR3 reads CASSGPGQGLVETQYF. CDR3 sequence (DNA): TGTGCCAGCAGCGGGCCGGGACAGGGGCTGGTCGAGACCCAGTACTTC.